The subject of this entry is one T cell receptor (beta chain). The data originate from a study of CD4 and CD8 cells across lung adenocarcinoma regions. Donors had localized lung adenocarcinoma, a non-small cell lung cancer. The CDR3 length is 13 residues. Germline V gene lookup returns CDR1 MNHEY and CDR2 SMNVEV (reference sequence). V gave up 8 bases and J gave up 2 bases, with 12 bases separating them. TCRdb itself ran the PCR reads through MiXCR, one entry per CDR3 protein. The sample has about 20,000 distinct CDR3 sequences; roughly half are singletons. The genes are TRBV27 and TRBJ2-5; perhaps TRBD2 as D (5 bases). Sequencing used CD8+ T cells from the center of a lung tumor. This TCR came from a female donor with lung adenocarcinoma. The CD4 and CD8 labels of this study may be unreliable. The CDR3 here is CASGVREQETQYF. CDR3 nucleotides: TGTGCCAGCGGTGTCCGGGAACAAGAGACCCAGTACTTC.